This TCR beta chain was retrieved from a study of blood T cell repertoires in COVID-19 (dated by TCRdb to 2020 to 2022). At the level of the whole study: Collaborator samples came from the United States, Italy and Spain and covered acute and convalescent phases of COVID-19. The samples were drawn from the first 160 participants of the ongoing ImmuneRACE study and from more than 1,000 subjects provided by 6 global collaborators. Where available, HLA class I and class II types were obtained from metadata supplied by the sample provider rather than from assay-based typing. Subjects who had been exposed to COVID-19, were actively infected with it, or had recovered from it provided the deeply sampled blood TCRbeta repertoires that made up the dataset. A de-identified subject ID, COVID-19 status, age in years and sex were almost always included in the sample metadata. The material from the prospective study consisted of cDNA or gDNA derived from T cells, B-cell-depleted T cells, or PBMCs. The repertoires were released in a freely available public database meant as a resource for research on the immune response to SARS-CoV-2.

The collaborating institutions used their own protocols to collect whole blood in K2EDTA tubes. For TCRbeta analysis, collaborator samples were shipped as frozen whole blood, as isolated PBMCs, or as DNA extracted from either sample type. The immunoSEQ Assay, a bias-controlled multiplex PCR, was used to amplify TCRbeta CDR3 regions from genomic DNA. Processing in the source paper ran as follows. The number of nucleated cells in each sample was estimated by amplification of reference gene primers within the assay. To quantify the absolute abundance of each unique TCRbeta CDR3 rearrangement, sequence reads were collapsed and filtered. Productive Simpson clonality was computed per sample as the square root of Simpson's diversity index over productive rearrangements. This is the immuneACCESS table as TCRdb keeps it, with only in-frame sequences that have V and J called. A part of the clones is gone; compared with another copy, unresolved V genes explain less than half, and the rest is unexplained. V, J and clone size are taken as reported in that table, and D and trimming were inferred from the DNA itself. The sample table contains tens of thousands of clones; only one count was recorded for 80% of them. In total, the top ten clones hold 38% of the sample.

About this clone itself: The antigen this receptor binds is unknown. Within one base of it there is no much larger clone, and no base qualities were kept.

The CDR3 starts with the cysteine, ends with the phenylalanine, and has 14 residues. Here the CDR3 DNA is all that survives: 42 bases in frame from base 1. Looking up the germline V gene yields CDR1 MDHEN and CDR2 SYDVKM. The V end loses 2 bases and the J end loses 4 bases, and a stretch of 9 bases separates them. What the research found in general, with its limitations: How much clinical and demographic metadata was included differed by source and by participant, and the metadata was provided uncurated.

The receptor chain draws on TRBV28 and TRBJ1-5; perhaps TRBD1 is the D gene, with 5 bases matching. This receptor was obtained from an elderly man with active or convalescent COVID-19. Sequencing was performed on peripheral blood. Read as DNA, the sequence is TGTGCCAGCAGTTTAACCGGGGGGAATCAGCCCCAGCATTTT. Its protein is CASSLTGGNQPQHF.